This T cell receptor beta chain stems from a study of control samples from healthy donors and cancer patients. Some clones are missing from TCRdb's copy, which holds only in-frame ones; the method was immunoSEQ multiplex PCR. The table shows hundreds of thousands of clones, with roughly four fifths occurring only once. Trimming at V came to 3 bases and at J to 5 bases, leaving 9 bases not matched to a gene. In germline, CDR1 is SGDLS, CDR2 YYNGEE. The CDR3 runs to 17 residues. Sequencing used PBMCs. The chain uses TRBV9 and TRBJ2-5, with 14 positions matching TRBD2. This clonotype originated in a woman in her fifties or sixties with lung cancer. In nucleotides, the CDR3 is TGTGCCAGCAGCGATCGGACTAGCGGGGGGCCATTTGAGACCCAGTACTTC. Residues: CASSDRTSGGPFETQYF.